These 25 T cell receptor beta chains were all obtained from the same sample, sequenced in a study of blood T cell repertoires in COVID-19. Only in-frame clones appear in the TCRdb table, and some are missing; sequencing was by immunoSEQ multiplex PCR. The table records 250,000 to 300,000 clones, 88% of them present only once. The specimen sequenced was PBMCs or T cells enriched from blood (not recorded which). The receptors come from a woman in her sixties or seventies in a cohort exposed to, infected with or recovered from COVID-19 (not recorded which).

The chain carries TRBV7-3 and TRBJ1-5; possibly TRBD1 for D (5 bases). CDR1 is SGHTA, CDR2 FQGTGA, per germline. The CDR3 sequence is 19 residues long. Trimming pared 7 bases from V and 2 bases from J, leaving 27 bases between. The CDR3 protein is CASTLCCGGIREGNQPQHF. The CDR3 nucleotides read TGTGCCAGCACACTATGTTGCGGGGGGATTAGGGAGGGCAATCAGCCCCAGCATTTT.

The chain has TRBV10-3 and TRBJ2-3, with 7 bases that match TRBD2. V lost 6 bases and J lost 0; bases outside the gene matches: 6. Germline V gene sequence: CDR1 ENHRY, CDR2 SYGVKD. This CDR3 is built from 15 residues. The CDR3 protein is CAISTGEGSTDTQYF. The CDR3 region has the DNA TGTGCCATCAGCACCGGGGAGGGGAGCACAGATACGCAGTATTTT.

J is TRBJ1-1 and V is TRBV27; 9 nucleotides align to TRBD1. Germline loops: CDR1 MNHEY, CDR2 SMNVEV (reference sequence). CDR3 length: 15 amino acids. The junction had 5 bases not matched to a gene; V was cut back by 6 bases and J by 0 bases. The CDR3 reads CASRDRGRMNTEAFF. CDR3 in DNA: TGTGCCAGCAGGGACAGGGGAAGGATGAACACTGAAGCTTTCTTT.

The rearrangement links TRBV11-3 to TRBJ2-1; 8 bases map to TRBD2. CDR3 length: 13 amino acids. Germline lookup yields CDR1 SGHNT and CDR2 YENEEA. V gave up 4 bases and J gave up 9 bases; unmatched junction bases: 5. The CDR3 nucleotides read TGTGCCAGCAGCTCGGGACTAGTTGGTGAGCAGTTCTTC. Amino acid sequence: CASSSGLVGEQFF.

V gene TRBV2 combines with J gene TRBJ2-5; maybe TRBD1 (5 bases). From germline, CDR1 is SNHLY and CDR2 FYNNEI. Between the trimmed V and J ends, which lost 6 bases and 5 bases, there was a span of 13 bases. The CDR3 extends over 13 amino acids. Here the CDR3 DNA reads TGTGCCAGCAGCCACAGGTTAGGGGAGACCCAGTACTTC. It translates to CASSHRLGETQYF.

The gene calls are TRBV4-3 and TRBJ1-1; TRBD1 is a possible D gene (5 bases). Germline V gene data show CDR1 as LGHNA and CDR2 as YSLEER. Trimming stripped 2 bases from V and 4 bases from J, with 8 bases between. This CDR3 contains 13 residues. The CDR3 nucleotides are TGCGCCAGCAGCCAACAGGGCAGCACTGAAGCTTTCTTT. Translated, it gives CASSQQGSTEAFF.

J is TRBJ2-1 and V is TRBV7-6; maybe TRBD2 (6 bases). The CDR3 sequence is 13 residues long. Germline assignment: CDR1 SGHVS and CDR2 FNYEAQ. Deletions cut 0 bases from V and 9 bases from J, with 9 bases between. In DNA form, the CDR3 reads TGTGCCAGCAGCTTAGCGGGAGGAGGTGAGCAGTTCTTC. This codes for CASSLAGGGEQFF.

This chain joins TRBV9 and TRBJ2-1, with unresolved D. Germline V CDR1 and CDR2: SGDLS, YYNGEE. The CDR3 has 14 amino acids. The germline V and J ends were trimmed by 2 bases and 0 bases, with 6 bases remaining between them. The CDR3 bases are TGTGCCAGCAGCGTCGGTCTCTCCTACAATGAGCAGTTCTTC. Amino acids: CASSVGLSYNEQFF.

The V call is TRBV15, the J call TRBJ2-1; 9 bases are shared with TRBD1. V lost 3 bases, J lost 3 bases, and 3 bases stayed unmatched. Per the germline V gene, CDR1 is LNHNV and CDR2 is YYDKDF (reference sequence). CDR3 length equals 15 residues. CDR3 protein: CATSSRDRDYNEQFF. The CDR3 bases are TGTGCCACCAGCAGCCGGGACAGGGACTACAATGAGCAGTTCTTC.

This chain uses TRBV6-5 with TRBJ2-5; 9 bases map to TRBD2. The CDR3 extends over 13 amino acids. Germline V CDR1 and CDR2: MNHEY, SVGAGI. V gave up 6 bases and J gave up 5 bases; unmatched junction bases: 4. CDR3 amino acids: CASSAREGETQYF. The CDR3 DNA reads TGTGCCAGCAGCGCGCGGGAGGGGGAGACCCAGTACTTC.

The V gene is TRBV6-5, the J gene TRBJ2-7; TRBD1 might be the D (6 bases). This CDR3 contains 14 residues. Germline CDR1 and CDR2: MNHEY and SVGAGI. V gave up 4 bases and J gave up 0 bases, with 10 bases separating them. The CDR3 is CASSFNRVSYEQYF. CDR3 sequence (DNA): TGTGCCAGCAGTTTTAACAGGGTCTCCTACGAGCAGTACTTC.

This clone appeared a single time. This chain's CDR3 is CASKFQGASYTF. CDR3 DNA: TGTGCCAGCAAGTTCCAGGGGGCATCCTACACCTTC. The rearrangement joins TRBV27 to TRBJ1-2, with 8 bases lining up with TRBD1. Germline-derived CDR1 and CDR2 are MNHEY and SMNVEV (reference sequence). J was trimmed by 10 bases and V by 7 bases; bases with no gene match: 8. The CDR3 totals 12 residues.

This clone was recorded only once. This chain links TRBV7-9 with TRBJ1-2, with D perhaps TRBD1 (6 bases). V dropped 1 base and J dropped 8 bases, with 11 bases sitting between them. The germline CDR1 and CDR2 sequences are SEHNR and FQNEAQ (reference sequence). The CDR3 has 13 residues. The chain's CDR3 is CASSLVQGGGYTF. CDR3 DNA: TGTGCCAGCAGCTTAGTACAGGGTGGCGGCTACACCTTC.

This chain joins TRBV28 and TRBJ1-1; D may be TRBD1 (5 bases). Trimming stripped 4 bases from V and 5 bases from J, with 17 bases between. Germline values: CDR1 MDHEN, CDR2 SYDVKM. This CDR3 contains 15 residues. CDR3 DNA sequence: TGTGCCAGCAGTTCCCCCGGTGGGGGGGAGACTGAAGCTTTCTTT. It is translated as CASSSPGGGETEAFF.

This rearrangement joins TRBV3-1 (or the pseudogene TRBV3-2) to TRBJ2-2, with D perhaps matching TRBD1 (6 bases). The CDR3 covers 16 residues. Germline values: CDR1 LGHDT, CDR2 YNNKEL (reference sequence). Trimming left V 1 base short and J 4 bases short, with 13 bases between. The CDR3 sequence: CASSQVWEGGTGELFF. The CDR3 DNA reads TGTGCCAGCAGCCAAGTTTGGGAAGGGGGCACCGGGGAGCTGTTTTTT.

Remarks on this clone: Germline is not matched at one junction end, which may reflect a read error. The V gene is TRBV4-1, the J gene TRBJ1-2, with 7 bases lining up with TRBD1. In germline, CDR1 is MGHRA, CDR2 YSYEKL. The CDR3 totals 16 residues. The CDR3 loop reads CASSQAKETGEYGCTF. The CDR3, as DNA: TGCGCCAGCAGCCAAGCTAAGGAAACAGGGGAGTATGGCTGCACCTTC.

The V and J genes are TRBV7-9 and TRBJ2-7; 13 bases fit TRBD2. This CDR3 comprises 14 residues. Germline CDR1 and CDR2: SEHNR and FQNEAQ (reference sequence). J was trimmed by 4 bases and V by 7 bases; bases with no gene match: 4. In DNA, the CDR3 is TGTGCCAGCAACAGACTAGCGGGAGGTTACGAGCAGTACTTC. As protein: CASNRLAGGYEQYF.

This clone has only a few counts. V gene TRBV7-9 combines with J gene TRBJ1-6; no firm D call. This CDR3 is built from 12 residues. Trimming removed 5 bases at V and 13 bases at J, with 12 bases between. CDR1 SEHNR and CDR2 FQNEAQ come from the germline V gene (reference sequence). CDR3 loop: CASSREVPPLHF. As DNA, the CDR3 is TGTGCCAGCAGCCGGGAGGTTCCCCCCCTCCACTTT.

This clone was seen more than once but under ten times. V gene TRBV6-2 or TRBV6-3 combines with J gene TRBJ1-5; 7 nucleotides agree with TRBD1. Germline-derived CDR1 and CDR2 are MNHEY and SVGEGT. V lost 0 bases to trimming and J lost 5 bases; unmatched junction nucleotides: 7. The CDR3 extends over 16 amino acids. CDR3 region: CASSYSRGQSYQPQHF. As DNA, the CDR3 is TGTGCCAGCAGTTACTCGAGGGGACAGTCCTATCAGCCCCAGCATTTT.

The rearrangement links TRBV14 to TRBJ2-6; 7 nucleotides line up with TRBD1. After removal of 1 base from V and 1 base from J, the junction contained 4 bases not matched to a gene. The germline V gene encodes CDR1 SGHDN and CDR2 FVKESK. There are 17 residues in the CDR3. CDR3 protein: CASSQVSGGSGANVLTF. CDR3 nucleotide sequence: TGTGCCAGCAGCCAAGTGTCAGGGGGTTCTGGGGCCAACGTCCTGACTTTC.

J is TRBJ1-1 and V is TRBV18, with TRBD1 identical over 8 bases. The V and J ends lost 5 bases and 2 bases, in that order; junction bases with no gene match: 13. CDR3 size: 17 residues. Looked up from germline, CDR1 is KGHSH and CDR2 is LQKENI. The CDR3, as DNA: TGTGCCAGCTCATCAACGCCTCCAGGGGGCGGCAACACTGAAGCTTTCTTT. This gives the protein CASSSTPPGGGNTEAFF.

The chain links TRBV7-6 to TRBJ2-5; the D gene is possibly TRBD2 (5 bases). Germline CDR1 and CDR2: SGHVS and FNYEAQ. The CDR3 extends over 12 amino acids. Trimming pared 2 bases from V and 9 bases from J, leaving 10 bases between. The CDR3 nucleotides are TGTGCCAGCAGCTTAAACGGAGGAGCCCAGTACTTC. Protein product: CASSLNGGAQYF.

J is TRBJ1-3 and V is TRBV6-5, with a weak D call TRBD1 (6 bases). Germline loops: CDR1 MNHEY, CDR2 SVGAGI. The CDR3 has 15 residues. V was trimmed by 6 bases and J by 4 bases, leaving 16 bases between them. The CDR3 DNA is TGTGCCAGCAGCTCTGGCAGGGGTTTCGGAAACACCATATATTTT. Protein sequence: CASSSGRGFGNTIYF.

This rearrangement joins TRBV5-1 to TRBJ1-1; 10 positions agree with TRBD1. Germline V gene data show CDR1 as SGHRS and CDR2 as YFSETQ. This CDR3 spans 16 amino acids. Losses at the gene ends were 2 bases for V and 1 base for J; bases not matched to a gene: 5. For the CDR3, the DNA is TGCGCCAGCAGCTTACCGGGACAGGGGCGGAACACTGAAGCTTTCTTT. It codes for CASSLPGQGRNTEAFF.

The gene calls are TRBV6-2 or TRBV6-3 and TRBJ2-5; D perhaps matches TRBD1 (6 bases). CDR3 length: 17 residues. Germline CDR1 and CDR2: MNHEY and SVGEGT. V lost 0 bases to trimming and J lost 4 bases, with 18 bases between them. CDR3 DNA sequence: TGTGCCAGCAGTTACTCGATAACGGCGGGCAGGGGAGAGACCCAGTACTTC. It codes for CASSYSITAGRGETQYF.